This T cell receptor (beta chain) came from a study of cytomegalovirus exposure and HLA in healthy donors. General observations from the study: In vitro testing confirmed a few CMV-associated chains as specific for CMV antigens.

CDR3 length: 15 residues. J lost 5 bases, V lost 8 bases, and 11 bases had no gene match. Looked up from germline, CDR1 is MDHEN and CDR2 is SYDVKM. Notes on this clone: The antigen is unknown.

The table came from immunoSEQ multiplex PCR; TCRdb's copy has only in-frame clones and leaves some out. The profile shows 67,000 or so clones, roughly 94% of them singletons. The clonotype was recovered from a man younger than 35 in good health and CMV-seropositive. The V and J genes are TRBV28 and TRBJ2-1, with 8 bases that match TRBD2. What was sequenced was PBMCs. For the CDR3, the DNA is TGTGCCAGCGACGAGGCGGGGGGTCCTGACAATGAGCAGTTCTTC. Residues: CASDEAGGPDNEQFF.